The present T cell receptor (beta chain) was sequenced within a study of T-cell memory formation after mild COVID-19. Study context: There were largely donor-specific TCR clusters. The study, taken as a whole, reports: Clones from the second wave (peaking day 37) had unconfirmed SARS-CoV-2 specificity.

The V and J ends lost 3 bases and 4 bases respectively, with 17 bases between them. Germline V lookup: CDR1 LGHNA, CDR2 YNFKEQ. This CDR3 has 16 residues. cDNA libraries for TCR alpha and TCR beta, carrying sample barcodes and UMIs, came from 5'RACE with constant-segment primers. Each CDR3 protein is one row after TCRdb ran MiXCR on the 5' RACE reads. This table holds 210,000 or so distinct CDR3 sequences, about 27% found once. To note about this clonotype: Antigen unknown.

The sample consisted of PBMCs or a T cell subset sorted from them (not recorded which). The receptor was isolated from an adult woman who had mild COVID-19 (a few samples of this study predate the infection). Cell type and time point are not known. This chain joins TRBV4-2 and TRBJ2-3, with D unclear. CDR3 DNA sequence: TGTGCCAGCAGCCATACCGGGCCCTCAGCACCAGATACGCAGTATTTT. Amino acid sequence: CASSHTGPSAPDTQYF.